This paragraph reports one T cell receptor beta chain. This entry comes from a study of T cells in Graves' hyperthyroidism and ophthalmopathy. J was trimmed by 4 bases and V by 1 base; bases with no gene match: 4. This CDR3 is built from 15 residues. Looked up from germline, CDR1 is SGHTA and CDR2 is FQGTGA. RNA transcripts gave rise to amplified TCR beta CDR3 regions. First-round RT-PCR of the TCR CDR3 relied on the HTBI primer set. TCRdb reprocessed the multiplex PCR reads via MiXCR and lists one record per CDR3 protein. The table shows about 760,000 distinct CDR3 sequences, with around 40% occurring only once.

The specimen was blood. The TCR originated in a woman between 35 and 50 years old with Graves' hyperthyroidism. This rearrangement joins TRBV7-3 to TRBJ2-5; TRBD2 agrees at 9 bases. The CDR3 region is CASSLSGGGGETQYF. DNA for the CDR3: TGTGCCAGCAGCTTAAGCGGGGGGGGCGGAGAGACCCAGTACTTC.